The entry that follows covers one T cell receptor (beta chain) sequence. V lost 4 bases to trimming and J lost 6 bases; unmatched junction nucleotides: 9. Per germline, CDR1 SEHNR and CDR2 FQNEAQ (reference sequence). The CDR3 loop spans 15 amino acids. This specimen comes from a study of blood T cell repertoires in COVID-19. Libraries were prepared by immunoSEQ multiplex PCR; TCRdb keeps only in-frame clonotypes and omits some of them. The table shows about 140,000 clones, with approximately 81% occurring only once. The gene calls are TRBV7-9 and TRBJ2-1, with TRBD2 identical over 7 bases. This sequence originates from a man aged 40-55 years with acute COVID-19. The sample consisted of PBMCs or T cells enriched from blood (not recorded which). The CDR3 is CASSSLAGRINEQFF. Here the CDR3 DNA reads TGTGCCAGCAGCTCTTTAGCGGGTAGAATCAATGAGCAGTTCTTC.